These 10 T cell receptor beta chains were all obtained from the same sample, sequenced in a study of early T cells in non-severe SARS-CoV-2 infection. Using its own MiXCR run on the 5' RACE reads, TCRdb lists one record per CDR3 protein. The sample lists approximately 110,000 distinct CDR3 sequences, approximately 15% occurring once. The sample taken for sequencing was whole blood. These receptors all stem from an adult who was a healthcare worker with PCR-confirmed SARS-CoV-2 infection or an uninfected control (not recorded which).

This clonotype was seen ten or more times. This chain links TRBV2 with TRBJ1-1, with a tentative D call TRBD1 (5 bases). This CDR3 spans 14 amino acids. Germline CDR1 is SNHLY and CDR2 is FYNNEI. Trimming pared 8 bases from V and 0 bases from J, leaving 13 bases between. The CDR3 sequence: CASGIQAMNTEAFF. The CDR3 region has the DNA TGTGCCAGCGGGATACAGGCTATGAACACTGAAGCTTTCTTT.

A few counts support this clonotype. The CDR3 reads CSAQRGRSYNEQFF. CDR3 DNA sequence: TGCAGTGCACAGAGGGGCCGGTCCTACAATGAGCAGTTCTTC. The chain couples TRBV20-1 to TRBJ2-1; D possibly uses TRBD1 or TRBD2 (5 bases each). Trimming left V 6 bases short and J 1 base short, with 13 bases between. CDR3 size: 14 residues. Germline V gene sequence: CDR1 DFQATT, CDR2 SNEGSKA (reference sequence).

The V and J genes are TRBV7-9 and TRBJ1-1; 7 bases are shared with TRBD1. J gave up 4 bases and V 2 bases, and 7 bases lay outside the gene matches. This CDR3 region has 15 residues. The germline V gene has CDR1 SEHNR and CDR2 FQNEAQ (reference sequence). CDR3 DNA: TGTGCCAGCAGCTTATCGCGGCAGGGGGTCACTGAAGCTTTCTTT. Protein: CASSLSRQGVTEAFF.

For the CDR3, the DNA is TGTGCCATCAGTGAGAGGGGAGGGTTGAACACTGAAGCTTTCTTT. As protein: CAISERGGLNTEAFF. V and J are TRBV10-3 and TRBJ1-1, with TRBD1 as a possible D gene (5 bases). V gave up 2 bases and J gave up 0 bases, with 10 bases separating them. Looked up from germline, CDR1 is ENHRY and CDR2 is SYGVKD. The CDR3 is 15 amino acids.

The chain employs TRBV12-3 or TRBV12-4 and TRBJ1-5; D unclear. V gave up 1 base and J gave up 3 bases, with 1 base separating them. There are 12 residues in the CDR3. CDR3 nucleotide sequence: TGTGCCAGCAGTTTAGACAATCAGCCCCAGCATTTT. Amino acid sequence: CASSLDNQPQHF.

V is TRBV5-1 and J is TRBJ2-7; possibly TRBD1 or TRBD2 for D (5 bases each). The V gene lost 2 bases and the J gene lost 5 bases, with 14 bases spanning the gap. Germline V CDR1 and CDR2: SGHRS, YFSETQ. CDR3 length equals 14 residues. The CDR3 sequence is CASSFGTAGDEQYF. The DNA of the CDR3 is TGCGCCAGCAGCTTCGGGACCGCTGGGGACGAGCAGTACTTC.

The rearrangement links TRBV12-3 or TRBV12-4 to TRBJ1-1; D not certain. The CDR3 loop spans 13 amino acids. Trimming shortened V by 3 bases and J by 8 bases, and 13 bases separated the two germline ends. The CDR3 nucleotides are TGTGCCAGCAGTTTCTCGCCGGCGGCGGAAGCTTTCTTT. Its protein is CASSFSPAAEAFF.

This clonotype has more than one count but fewer than ten. The V gene is TRBV19, the J gene TRBJ1-2, with 7 bases that match TRBD1. The CDR3 extends over 15 amino acids. V was clipped by 4 bases and J by 6 bases; unmatched bases: 11. Germline assignment: CDR1 LNHDA and CDR2 SQIVND (reference sequence). The CDR3: CASSSDIGQANGYTF. CDR3 in DNA: TGTGCCAGTAGTAGTGATATAGGACAGGCCAATGGCTACACCTTC.

This clonotype has a count of ten or more. The genes are TRBV7-2 and TRBJ2-7; TRBD2 matches at 7 bases. Germline assignment: CDR1 SGHTA and CDR2 FQGNSA. J gave up 2 bases and V 1 base, and 5 bases lay outside the gene matches. The length of the CDR3 is 15 residues. The DNA for the CDR3 is TGTGCCAGCAGCTTAGGGGGTGCGGGGGCCTACGAGCAGTACTTC. As protein: CASSLGGAGAYEQYF.

This clonotype has ten or more counts. V and J are TRBV10-3 and TRBJ2-1; the match to TRBD1 covers 7 bases. Germline CDR1 and CDR2: ENHRY and SYGVKD. This CDR3 has 14 amino acids. The V and J ends lost 0 bases and 10 bases, in that order; junction bases with no gene match: 6. For the CDR3, the DNA is TGTGCCATCAGTGAGTCCGGGACAGAATACGAGCAGTTCTTC. It encodes CAISESGTEYEQFF.